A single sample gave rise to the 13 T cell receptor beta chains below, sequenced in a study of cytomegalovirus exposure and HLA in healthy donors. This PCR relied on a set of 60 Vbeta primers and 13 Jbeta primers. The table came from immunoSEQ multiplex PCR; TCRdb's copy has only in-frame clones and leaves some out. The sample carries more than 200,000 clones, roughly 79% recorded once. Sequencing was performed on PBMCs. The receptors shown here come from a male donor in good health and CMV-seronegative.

The CDR3 bases are TGTGCCAGCAGGGGTCTGACAGCGTGGAACGAGCAGTACTTC. Translation: CASRGLTAWNEQYF. The J gene is TRBJ2-7, the V gene TRBV25-1; possible D gene TRBD1, 5 bases. The CDR3 covers 14 residues. V was trimmed by 6 bases and J by 5 bases, leaving 17 bases between them. Germline-derived CDR1 and CDR2 are MGHDK and SYGVNS.

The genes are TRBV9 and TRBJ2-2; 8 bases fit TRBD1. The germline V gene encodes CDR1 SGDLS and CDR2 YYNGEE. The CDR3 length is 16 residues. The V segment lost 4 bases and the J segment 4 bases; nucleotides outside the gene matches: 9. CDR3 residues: CASSPGTGFFTGELFF. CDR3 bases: TGTGCCAGCAGCCCGGGGACAGGCTTTTTCACCGGGGAGCTGTTTTTT. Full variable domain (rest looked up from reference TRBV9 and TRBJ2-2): DSGVTQTPKHLITATGQRVTLRCSPRSGDLSVYWYQQSLDQGLQFLIQYYNGEERAKGNILERFSAQQFPDLHSELNLSSLELGDSALYFCASSPGTGFFTGELFFGEGSRLTVL.

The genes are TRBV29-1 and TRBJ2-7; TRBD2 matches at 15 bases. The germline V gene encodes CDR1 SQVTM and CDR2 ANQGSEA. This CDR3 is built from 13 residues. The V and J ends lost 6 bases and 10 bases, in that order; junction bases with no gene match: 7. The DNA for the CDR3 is TGCAGCGTGGGGACTAGCGGGAGGACGAAACAGTACTTC. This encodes CSVGTSGRTKQYF.

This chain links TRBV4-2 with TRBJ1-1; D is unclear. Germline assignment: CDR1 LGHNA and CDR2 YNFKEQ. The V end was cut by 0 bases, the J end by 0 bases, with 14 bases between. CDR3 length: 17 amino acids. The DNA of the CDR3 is TGTGCCAGCAGCCAAGAAGACGCCTTACAGCTGAACACTGAAGCTTTCTTT. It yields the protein CASSQEDALQLNTEAFF.

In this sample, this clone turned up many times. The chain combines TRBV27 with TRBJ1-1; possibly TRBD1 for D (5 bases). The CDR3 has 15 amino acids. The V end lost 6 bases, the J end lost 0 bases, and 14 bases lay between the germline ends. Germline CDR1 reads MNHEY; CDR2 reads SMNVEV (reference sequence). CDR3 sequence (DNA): TGTGCCAGCAGCCTCTCAGGGTTGGTGAACACTGAAGCTTTCTTT. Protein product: CASSLSGLVNTEAFF.

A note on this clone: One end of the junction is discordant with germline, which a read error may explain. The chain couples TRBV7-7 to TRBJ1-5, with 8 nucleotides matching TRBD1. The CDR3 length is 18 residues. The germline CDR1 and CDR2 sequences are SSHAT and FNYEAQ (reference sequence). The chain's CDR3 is CASSLDQGADRVNQPQHF. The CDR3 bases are TGTGCTAGCAGCTTAGACCAAGGGGCGGACAGGGTAAATCAGCCCCAGCATTTT.

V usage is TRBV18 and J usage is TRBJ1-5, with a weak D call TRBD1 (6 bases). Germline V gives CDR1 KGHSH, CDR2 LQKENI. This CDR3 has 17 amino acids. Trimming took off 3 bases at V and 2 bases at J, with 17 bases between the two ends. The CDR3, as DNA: TGTGCCAGCTCACCCCTAGGGGGGGGCGTCGGCAATCAGCCCCAGCATTTT. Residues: CASSPLGGGVGNQPQHF.

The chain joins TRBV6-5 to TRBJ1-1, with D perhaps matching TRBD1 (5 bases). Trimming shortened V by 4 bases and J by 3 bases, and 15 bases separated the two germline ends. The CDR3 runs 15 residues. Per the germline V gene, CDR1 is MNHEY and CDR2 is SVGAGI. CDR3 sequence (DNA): TGTGCCAGCAGTTCTGGGACGGGAGGGGACACTGAAGCTTTCTTT. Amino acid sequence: CASSSGTGGDTEAFF.

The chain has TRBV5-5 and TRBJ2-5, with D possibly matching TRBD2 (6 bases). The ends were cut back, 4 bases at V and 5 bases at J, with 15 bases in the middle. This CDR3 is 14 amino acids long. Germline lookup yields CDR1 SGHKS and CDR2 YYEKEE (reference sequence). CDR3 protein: CASSRDPGDETQYF. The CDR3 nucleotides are TGTGCCAGCAGCCGTGATCCGGGGGATGAGACCCAGTACTTC.

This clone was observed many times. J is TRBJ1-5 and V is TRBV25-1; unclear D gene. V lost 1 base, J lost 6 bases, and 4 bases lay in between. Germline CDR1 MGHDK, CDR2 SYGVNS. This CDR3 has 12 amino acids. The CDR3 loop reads CASSESGQPQHF. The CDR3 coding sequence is TGTGCCAGCAGTGAATCCGGTCAGCCCCAGCATTTT.

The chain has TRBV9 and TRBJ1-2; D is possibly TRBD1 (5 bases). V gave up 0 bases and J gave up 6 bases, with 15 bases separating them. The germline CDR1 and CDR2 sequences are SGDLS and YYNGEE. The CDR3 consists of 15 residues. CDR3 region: CASSVGAKIGDGYTF. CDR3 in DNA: TGTGCCAGCAGCGTAGGAGCCAAAATAGGGGATGGCTACACCTTC.

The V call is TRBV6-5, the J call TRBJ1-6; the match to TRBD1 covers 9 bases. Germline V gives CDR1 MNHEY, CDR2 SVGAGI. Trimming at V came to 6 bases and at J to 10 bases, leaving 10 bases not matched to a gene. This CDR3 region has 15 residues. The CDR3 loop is CASRKRGQGHSPLHF. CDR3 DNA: TGTGCCAGCAGAAAAAGGGGACAGGGACACTCACCCCTCCACTTT.

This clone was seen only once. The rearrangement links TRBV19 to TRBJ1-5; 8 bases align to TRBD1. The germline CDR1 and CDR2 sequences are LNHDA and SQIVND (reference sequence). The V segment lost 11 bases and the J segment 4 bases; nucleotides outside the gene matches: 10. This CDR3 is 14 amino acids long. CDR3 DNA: TGTGCCGGTACTCCTGACAGGGGTAATCAGCCCCAGCATTTT. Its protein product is CAGTPDRGNQPQHF.